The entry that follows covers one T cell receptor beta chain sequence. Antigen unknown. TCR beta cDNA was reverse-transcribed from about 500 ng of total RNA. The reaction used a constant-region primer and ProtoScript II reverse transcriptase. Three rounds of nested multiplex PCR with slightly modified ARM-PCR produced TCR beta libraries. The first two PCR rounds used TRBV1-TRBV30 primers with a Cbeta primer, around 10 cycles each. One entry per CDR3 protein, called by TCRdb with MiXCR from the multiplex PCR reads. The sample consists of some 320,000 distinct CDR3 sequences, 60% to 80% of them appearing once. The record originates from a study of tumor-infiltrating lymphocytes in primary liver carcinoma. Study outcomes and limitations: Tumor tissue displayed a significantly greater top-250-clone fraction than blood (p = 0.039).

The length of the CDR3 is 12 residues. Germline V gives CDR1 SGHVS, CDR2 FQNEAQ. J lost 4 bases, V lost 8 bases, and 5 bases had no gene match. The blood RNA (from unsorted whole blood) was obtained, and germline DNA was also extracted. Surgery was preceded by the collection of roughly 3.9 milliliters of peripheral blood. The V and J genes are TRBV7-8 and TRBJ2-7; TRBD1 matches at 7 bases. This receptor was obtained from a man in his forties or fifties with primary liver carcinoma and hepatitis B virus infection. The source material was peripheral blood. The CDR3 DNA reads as TGTGCCAGCGGCTCGGACAGGTACGAGCAGTACTTC. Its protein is CASGSDRYEQYF. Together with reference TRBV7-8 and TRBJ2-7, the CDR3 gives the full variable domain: GAGVSQSPRYKVAKRGQDVALRCDPISGHVSLFWYQQALGQGPEFLTYFQNEAQLDKSGLPSDRFFAERPEGSVSTLKIQRTQQEDSAVYLCASGSDRYEQYFGPGTRLTVT.